A single sample is the source of the 4 T cell receptor beta chains below, sequenced in a study of blood T cell repertoires in COVID-19. Produced via immunoSEQ multiplex PCR; TCRdb's table is partial and in-frame only. This table holds nearly 80,000 clones, 82% found once. Sequencing was performed on peripheral blood. These receptors were obtained from a woman aged 70-85 years with acute or convalescent COVID-19.

This chain connects TRBV7-2 to TRBJ1-6, with TRBD1 as a possible D gene (5 bases). The CDR3 contains 14 residues. Germline V gene lookup returns CDR1 SGHTA and CDR2 FQGNSA. V was trimmed by 2 bases and J by 8 bases, leaving 10 bases between them. The CDR3 region has the DNA TGTGCCAGCAGCTTACCAGGGTTCGATTCACCCCTCCACTTT. As protein: CASSLPGFDSPLHF.

The chain couples TRBV29-1 to TRBJ2-1; 8 nucleotides agree with TRBD1. The CDR3 extends over 13 amino acids. The V and J ends lost 6 bases and 8 bases, in that order; junction bases with no gene match: 9. Per the germline V gene, CDR1 is SQVTM and CDR2 is ANQGSEA. CDR3: CSVDRVSFDEQFF. In nucleotides, the CDR3 is TGCAGCGTGGACAGGGTAAGCTTCGATGAGCAGTTCTTC.

Here the CDR3 DNA reads TGCGCCAGCGGACTGCGGGAGAACTACGAGCAGTACTTC. As protein: CASGLRENYEQYF. J is TRBJ2-7 and V is TRBV5-1; 7 bases line up with TRBD2. Per the germline V gene, CDR1 is SGHRS and CDR2 is YFSETQ. The CDR3 consists of 13 residues. The V segment lost 7 bases and the J segment 3 bases; nucleotides outside the gene matches: 7.

V and J are TRBV4-1 and TRBJ2-2; weak D call: TRBD1 (6 bases). The V gene lost 2 bases and the J gene lost 3 bases, with 16 bases spanning the gap. The CDR3 is 17 residues long. Germline-derived CDR1 and CDR2 are MGHRA and YSYEKL. CDR3 in DNA: TGCGCCAGCAGCCAACCCTACAGGGTCTGGGACACCGGGGAGCTGTTTTTT. Translation: CASSQPYRVWDTGELFF.